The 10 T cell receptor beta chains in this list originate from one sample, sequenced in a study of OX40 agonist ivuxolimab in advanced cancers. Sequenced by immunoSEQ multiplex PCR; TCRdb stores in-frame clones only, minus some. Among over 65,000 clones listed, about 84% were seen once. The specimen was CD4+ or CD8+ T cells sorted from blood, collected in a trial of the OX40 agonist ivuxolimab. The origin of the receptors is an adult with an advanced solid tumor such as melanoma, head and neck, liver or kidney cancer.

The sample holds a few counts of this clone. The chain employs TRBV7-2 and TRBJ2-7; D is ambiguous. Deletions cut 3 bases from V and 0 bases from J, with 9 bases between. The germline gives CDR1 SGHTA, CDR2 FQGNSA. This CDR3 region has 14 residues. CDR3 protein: CASSFQGLSYEQYF. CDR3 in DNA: TGTGCCAGCAGCTTCCAAGGTCTCTCCTACGAGCAGTACTTC.

As DNA, the CDR3 is TGTGCCAGCAGTATAGGGAACCAAGAGACCCAGTACTTC. Protein product: CASSIGNQETQYF. The chain recombines TRBV2 with TRBJ2-5; D is undetermined. CDR3 length equals 13 residues. The V end was cut by 5 bases, the J end by 0 bases, with 7 bases between. Germline V CDR1 and CDR2: SNHLY, FYNNEI. The full variable domain, its missing parts supplied by reference TRBV2 and TRBJ2-5, is EPEVTQTPSHQVTQMGQEVILRCVPISNHLYFYWYRQILGQKVEFLVSFYNNEISEKSEIFDDQFSVERPDGSNFTLKIRSTKLEDSAMYFCASSIGNQETQYFGPGTRLLVL.

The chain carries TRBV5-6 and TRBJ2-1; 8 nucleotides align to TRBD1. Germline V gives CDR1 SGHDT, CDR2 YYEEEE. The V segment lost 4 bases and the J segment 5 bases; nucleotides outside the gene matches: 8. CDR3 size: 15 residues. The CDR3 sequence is CASSDRGIRNNEQFF. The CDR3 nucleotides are TGTGCCAGCAGCGACAGGGGTATCAGAAACAATGAGCAGTTCTTC.

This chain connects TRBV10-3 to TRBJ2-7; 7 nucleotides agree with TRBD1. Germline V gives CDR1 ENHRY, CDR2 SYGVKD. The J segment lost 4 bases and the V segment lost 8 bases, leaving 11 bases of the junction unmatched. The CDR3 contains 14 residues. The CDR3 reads CAIRSATGSYEQYF. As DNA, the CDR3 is TGTGCCATCCGCTCCGCGACAGGGAGTTACGAGCAGTACTTC.

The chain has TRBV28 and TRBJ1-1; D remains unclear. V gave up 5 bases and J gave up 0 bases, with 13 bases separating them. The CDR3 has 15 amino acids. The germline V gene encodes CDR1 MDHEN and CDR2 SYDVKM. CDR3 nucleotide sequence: TGTGCCAGCAGTCCCCCGGTACCTGTGAACACTGAAGCTTTCTTT. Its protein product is CASSPPVPVNTEAFF. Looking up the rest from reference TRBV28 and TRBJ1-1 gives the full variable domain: DVKVTQSSRYLVKRTGEKVFLECVQDMDHENMFWYRQDPGLGLRLIYFSYDVKMKEKGDIPEGYSVSREKKERFSLILESASTNQTSMYLCASSPPVPVNTEAFFGQGTRLTVV.

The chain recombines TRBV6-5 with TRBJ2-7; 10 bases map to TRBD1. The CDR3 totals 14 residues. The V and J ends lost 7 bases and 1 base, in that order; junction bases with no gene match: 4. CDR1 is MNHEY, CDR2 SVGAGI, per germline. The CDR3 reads CASTMDRGSYEQYF. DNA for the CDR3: TGTGCCAGCACCATGGACAGGGGGTCCTACGAGCAGTACTTC.

The CDR3 is CASSSAGHRPQGVGDEQFF. CDR3 in DNA: TGTGCCAGCAGCTCAGCGGGGCATCGCCCTCAGGGGGTTGGCGATGAGCAGTTCTTC. J is TRBJ2-1 and V is TRBV28; D is perhaps TRBD1 or TRBD2 (7 bases each). Deletions cut 6 bases from V and 8 bases from J, with 32 bases between. This CDR3 contains 19 residues. Germline CDR1 and CDR2: MDHEN and SYDVKM.

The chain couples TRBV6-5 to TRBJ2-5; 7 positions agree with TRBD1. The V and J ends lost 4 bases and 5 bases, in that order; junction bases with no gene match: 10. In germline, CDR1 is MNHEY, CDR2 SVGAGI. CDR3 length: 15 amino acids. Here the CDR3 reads CASSSSPGGGETQYF. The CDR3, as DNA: TGTGCCAGCAGTTCATCCCCAGGGGGTGGGGAGACCCAGTACTTC.

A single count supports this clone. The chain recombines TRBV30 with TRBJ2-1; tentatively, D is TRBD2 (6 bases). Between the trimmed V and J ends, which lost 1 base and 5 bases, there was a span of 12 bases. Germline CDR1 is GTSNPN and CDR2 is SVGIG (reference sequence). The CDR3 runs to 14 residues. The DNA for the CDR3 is TGTGCCTGGAGTGGCGGGGCCTTTAACAATGAGCAGTTCTTC. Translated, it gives CAWSGGAFNNEQFF.

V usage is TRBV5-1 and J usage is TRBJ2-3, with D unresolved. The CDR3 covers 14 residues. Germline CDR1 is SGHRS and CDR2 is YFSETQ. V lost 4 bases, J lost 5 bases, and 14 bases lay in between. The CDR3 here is CASSVATVGDTQYF. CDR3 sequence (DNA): TGCGCCAGCAGCGTAGCTACCGTAGGAGATACGCAGTATTTT. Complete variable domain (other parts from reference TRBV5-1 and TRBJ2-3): KAGVTQTPRYLIKTRGQQVTLSCSPISGHRSVSWYQQTPGQGLQFLFEYFSETQRNKGNFPGRFSGRQFSNSRSEMNVSTLELGDSALYLCASSVATVGDTQYFGPGTRLTVL.